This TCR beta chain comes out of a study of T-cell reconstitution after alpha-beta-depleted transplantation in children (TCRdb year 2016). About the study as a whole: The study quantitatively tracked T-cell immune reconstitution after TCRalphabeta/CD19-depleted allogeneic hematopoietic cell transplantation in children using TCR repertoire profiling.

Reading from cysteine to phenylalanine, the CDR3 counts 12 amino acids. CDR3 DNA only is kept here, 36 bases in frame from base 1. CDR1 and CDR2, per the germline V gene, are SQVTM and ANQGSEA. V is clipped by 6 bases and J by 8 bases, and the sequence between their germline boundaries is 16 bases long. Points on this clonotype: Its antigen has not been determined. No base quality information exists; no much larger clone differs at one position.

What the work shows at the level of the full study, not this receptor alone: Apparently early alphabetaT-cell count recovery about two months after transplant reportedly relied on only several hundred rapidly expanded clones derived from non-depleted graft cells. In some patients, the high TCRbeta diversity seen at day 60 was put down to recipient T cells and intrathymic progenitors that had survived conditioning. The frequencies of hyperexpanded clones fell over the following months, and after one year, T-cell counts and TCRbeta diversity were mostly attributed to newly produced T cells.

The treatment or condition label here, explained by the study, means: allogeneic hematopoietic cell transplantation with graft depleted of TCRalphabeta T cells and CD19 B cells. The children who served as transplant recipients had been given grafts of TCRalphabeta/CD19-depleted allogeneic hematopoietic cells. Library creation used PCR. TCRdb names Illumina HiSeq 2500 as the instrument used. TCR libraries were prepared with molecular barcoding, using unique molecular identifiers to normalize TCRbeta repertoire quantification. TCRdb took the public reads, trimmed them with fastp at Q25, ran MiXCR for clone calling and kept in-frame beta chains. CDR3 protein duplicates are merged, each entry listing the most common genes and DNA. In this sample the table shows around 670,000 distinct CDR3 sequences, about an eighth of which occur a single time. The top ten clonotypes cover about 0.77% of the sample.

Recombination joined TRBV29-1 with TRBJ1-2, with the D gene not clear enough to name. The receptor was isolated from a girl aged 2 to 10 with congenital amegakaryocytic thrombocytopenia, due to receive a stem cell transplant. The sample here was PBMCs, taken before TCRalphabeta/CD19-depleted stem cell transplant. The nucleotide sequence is TGCAGCGTGAGGGAACCGGTTCTGGGCTACACCTTC. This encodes CSVREPVLGYTF.